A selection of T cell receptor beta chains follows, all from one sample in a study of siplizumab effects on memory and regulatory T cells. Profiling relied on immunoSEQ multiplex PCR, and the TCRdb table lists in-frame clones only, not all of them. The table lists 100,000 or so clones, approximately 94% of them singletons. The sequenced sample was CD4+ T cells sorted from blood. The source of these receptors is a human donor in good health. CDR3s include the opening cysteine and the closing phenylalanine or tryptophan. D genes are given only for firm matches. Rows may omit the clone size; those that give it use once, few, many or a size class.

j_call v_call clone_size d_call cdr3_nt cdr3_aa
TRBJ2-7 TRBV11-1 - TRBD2 TGTGCCAGCAGCCGCCCCAGCGGGGGGATCCACGAGCAGTACTTC CASSRPSGGIHEQYF
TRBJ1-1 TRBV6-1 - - TGTGCCAGCAGTGAAGTTGGAGTGGGGGGAGCTTTCTTT CASSEVGVGGAFF
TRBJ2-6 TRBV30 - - TGTGCCTGGGAGGTGCCCCGGATGGGGGGGGCCAACGTCCTGACTTTC CAWEVPRMGGANVLTF
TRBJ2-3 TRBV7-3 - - TGTGCCAGCAGCTTGTATCGGACAGATACGCAGTATTTT CASSLYRTDTQYF
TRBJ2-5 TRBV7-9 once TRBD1 TGTGCCAGCAGCCCCACAGGGGTTCGGGAGACCCAGTACTTC CASSPTGVRETQYF
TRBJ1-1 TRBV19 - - TGTGCCAGTAGTTCCCTTAGGGGCACTGAAGCTTTCTTT CASSSLRGTEAFF
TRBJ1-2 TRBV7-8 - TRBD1 TGTGCCAGCAGTTTCACGGACAGGGGGCTCGGGGGCTATGGCTACACCTTC CASSFTDRGLGGYGYTF
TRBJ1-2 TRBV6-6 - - TGTGCCAGCATTTCGAGGCGGAGAGAGGGCTACACCTTC CASISRRREGYTF
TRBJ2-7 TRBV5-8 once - TGTGCCAGCAGCCCTGGACACTTCCTCCTAGGCGAGCAGTACTTC CASSPGHFLLGEQYF
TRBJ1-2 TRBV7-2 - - TGTGCCAGCAGCGCCTCTTATGGCTACACCTTC CASSASYGYTF
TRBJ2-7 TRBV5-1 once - TGCGCCAGCAGCTCCTCCCTAGACAGTTCCTACGAGCAGTACTTC CASSSSLDSSYEQYF
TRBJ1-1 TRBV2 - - TGTGCCGGGAACAGGGAGGGGATGAACACTGAAGCTTTCTTT CAGNREGMNTEAFF
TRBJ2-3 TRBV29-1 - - TGCAGCGCAATGACAGGATTCAGAGATACGCAGTATTTT CSAMTGFRDTQYF
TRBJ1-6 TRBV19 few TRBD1 TGTGCCAGTAGTGATTGGGGGACAGGGGGTCGACCCCTCCACTTT CASSDWGTGGRPLHF
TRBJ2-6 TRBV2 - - TGTGCCAGCAGTGATGTGGGGGGGGCCAACGTCCTGACTTTC CASSDVGGANVLTF
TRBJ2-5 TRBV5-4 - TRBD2 TGTGCCAGCAGCCGTTTAGCGGGGGAGCAAGAGACCCAGTACTTC CASSRLAGEQETQYF
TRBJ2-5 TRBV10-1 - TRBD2 TGCGCCAGCAGTGAGTCTGGGTCTAGCGGGGAAGAGACCCAGTACTTC CASSESGSSGEETQYF
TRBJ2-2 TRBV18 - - TGTGCCAGCTCACGGGAAACCGGGGAGCTGTTTTTT CASSRETGELFF
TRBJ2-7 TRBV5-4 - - TGTGCCAGCAGCCGTGAGGGGGTGGAGTACTTC CASSREGVEYF
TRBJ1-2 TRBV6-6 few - TGTGCCAGCGGCAGAACCTATGGCTACACCTTC CASGRTYGYTF
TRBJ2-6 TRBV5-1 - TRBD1 TGCGCCAGCAGCTTCCGGACAGGGGACTCTGGGGCCAACGTCCTGACTTTC CASSFRTGDSGANVLTF
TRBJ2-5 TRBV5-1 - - TGCGCCAGCAGCGGGGGGATGGGAGAGACCCAGTACTTC CASSGGMGETQYF
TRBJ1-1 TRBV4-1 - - TGCGCCAGCAGCCAATTGACAGGCTCAATGAACACTGAAGCTTTCTTT CASSQLTGSMNTEAFF
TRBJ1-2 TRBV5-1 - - TGCGCCAGCAGCACCACAGGGTGGAACTATGGCTACACCTTC CASSTTGWNYGYTF
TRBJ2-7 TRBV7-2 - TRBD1 TGTGCCAGCAGTCATTACAGGGGGATTCCCTACGAGGCCTACGAGCAGTACTTC CASSHYRGIPYEAYEQYF
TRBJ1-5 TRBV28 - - TGTGCCAGCAGTTTTTCAGGTAGCAATCAGCCCCAGCATTTT CASSFSGSNQPQHF
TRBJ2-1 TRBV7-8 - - TGTGCCAGCAGCTTAGTTGCCACCCTAAACCCATACAATGAGCAGTTCTTC CASSLVATLNPYNEQFF
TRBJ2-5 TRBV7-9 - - TGTGCCAGCAGCTTAGTCTTTGGGGGGCAAGAGACCCAGTACTTC CASSLVFGGQETQYF
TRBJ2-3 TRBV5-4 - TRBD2 TGTGCCAGCAGCGGGGGGGGCACAGATACGCAGTATTTT CASSGGGTDTQYF
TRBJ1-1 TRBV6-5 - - TGTGCCAGCAGTTTTGGGGGGAACACGCGCACTGAAGCTTTCTTT CASSFGGNTRTEAFF
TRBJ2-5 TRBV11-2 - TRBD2 TGTGCCAGCAGCTTAGGGCGAAGCGGGGGGGCCGAACAAGAGACCCAGTACTTC CASSLGRSGGAEQETQYF
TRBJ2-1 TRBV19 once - TGTGCCAGTAGTACCGCAGGGGGCAGAACTAGCGGTTCCAATGAGCAGTTCTTC CASSTAGGRTSGSNEQFF
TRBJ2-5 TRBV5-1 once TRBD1 TGCGCCAGCAGCCCTCAGACAGGGAAGAAAGAGACCCAGTACTTC CASSPQTGKKETQYF
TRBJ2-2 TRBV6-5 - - TGTGCCAGCGAAGCGGTCACCGGGGAGCTGTTTTTT CASEAVTGELFF
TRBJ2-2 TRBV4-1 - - TGCGCCAGCAGCCAAGCCCCCGGGGAGCTGTTTTTT CASSQAPGELFF
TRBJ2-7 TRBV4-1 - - TGCGCCAGCAGCCAAGGGGACGTAAGCTCCTACGAGCAGTACTTC CASSQGDVSSYEQYF
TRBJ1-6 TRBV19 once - TGTGCCAGTAGTATCCCCACGGCAGGGAGTTCACCCCTCCACTTT CASSIPTAGSSPLHF
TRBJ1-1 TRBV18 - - TGTGCCAGCTCCCTCGGGACGGGCAGGCGTCAAAACACTGAAGCTTTCTTT CASSLGTGRRQNTEAFF
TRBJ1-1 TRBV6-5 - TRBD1 TGTGCCAGCAGGTCAGGGGGGTTAGAAAACACTGAAGCTTTCTTT CASRSGGLENTEAFF
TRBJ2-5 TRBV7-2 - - TGTGCCAGCAGCTTAACCCGGCACGAGACCCAGTACTTC CASSLTRHETQYF
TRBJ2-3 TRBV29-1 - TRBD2 TGCAGCGTTGGACTAGCGGGGGGTTCAGTAGATACGCAGTATTTT CSVGLAGGSVDTQYF
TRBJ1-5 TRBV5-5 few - TGTGCCAGCAGCTTGGAGGGCAGGAATCAGCCCCAGCATTTT CASSLEGRNQPQHF
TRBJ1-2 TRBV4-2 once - TGTGCCAGCAGCCAAAAGGAAGGAGGGGAGAACGTCCGGCCTTATGGCTACACCTTC CASSQKEGGENVRPYGYTF
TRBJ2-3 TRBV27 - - TGTGCCAGCAGTTTATCCCCGGGGAAGGTCACAGATACGCAGTATTTT CASSLSPGKVTDTQYF
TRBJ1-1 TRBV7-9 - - TGTGCCAGCAGCACCCAGGGTGGCACTGAAGCTTTCTTT CASSTQGGTEAFF
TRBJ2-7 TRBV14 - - TGTGCCAGCAGCCGCGACCATATTGGAGGGGACGAGCAGTACTTC CASSRDHIGGDEQYF
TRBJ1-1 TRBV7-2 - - TGTGCCAGCAGCTTAGGAATCACTGAAGCTTTCTTT CASSLGITEAFF
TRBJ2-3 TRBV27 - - TGTGCCAGCAGTTTTCGGACTAACCCCATGAGAGATACGCAGTATTTT CASSFRTNPMRDTQYF
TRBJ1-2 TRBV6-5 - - TGTGCCAGCAGTTACTCAGAACGTGGGTATGGCTACACCTTC CASSYSERGYGYTF
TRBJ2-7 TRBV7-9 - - TGTGCCAGCAGCCCACGGGCCGTATCCTACGAGCAGTACTTC CASSPRAVSYEQYF
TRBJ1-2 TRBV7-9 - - TGTGCCAGCAGCTTAGACGTCGGGCAGGGAAACTATGGCTACACCTTC CASSLDVGQGNYGYTF